A single sample gave rise to the 18 T cell receptor beta chains below, sequenced in a study of blood T cell repertoires in COVID-19. Profiling relied on immunoSEQ multiplex PCR, and the TCRdb table lists in-frame clones only, not all of them. Among 95,000 to 150,000 clones listed, 86% were seen once. Input material: peripheral blood. These receptors originate from a man in his forties or fifties with acute or convalescent COVID-19.

J is TRBJ2-3 and V is TRBV6-5; no clear D. The V gene's germline CDR1 is MNHEY and CDR2 SVGAGI. The CDR3 is made up of 11 amino acids. Trimming took off 8 bases at V and 3 bases at J, with 6 bases between the two ends. The CDR3 reads CASGRTDTQYF. CDR3 in DNA: TGTGCCAGCGGGCGAACAGATACGCAGTATTTT.

The chain has TRBV12-5 and TRBJ1-5, with 9 bases that match TRBD1. Germline loops: CDR1 LGHNT, CDR2 FRNRAP. This CDR3 has 19 residues. With V trimmed by 4 bases and J by 0 bases, 13 bases remained unmatched. CDR3 loop: CASGSQPTGGIYSNQPQHF. The DNA of the CDR3 is TGTGCTAGTGGTTCCCAGCCGACAGGGGGTATCTATAGCAATCAGCCCCAGCATTTT.

The J gene is TRBJ1-1, the V gene TRBV14, with a possible D match to TRBD1 (5 bases). The CDR3 has 14 residues. V gave up 4 bases and J gave up 6 bases, with 15 bases separating them. Germline assignment: CDR1 SGHDN and CDR2 FVKESK. The CDR3 DNA is TGTGCCAGCAGCCGGTTCAGGGAATCAGCTGAAGCTTTCTTT. Protein sequence: CASSRFRESAEAFF.

This chain connects TRBV18 to TRBJ1-1; D is unresolved. The germline V and J ends were trimmed by 3 bases and 7 bases, with 12 bases remaining between them. The CDR3 length is 13 residues. Germline V gene sequence: CDR1 KGHSH, CDR2 LQKENI. Here the CDR3 reads CASSPGQKVEAFF. The CDR3 DNA reads TGTGCCAGCTCACCGGGCCAAAAGGTTGAAGCTTTCTTT.

This clone was found a few times. The chain is built from TRBV18 and TRBJ1-1, with D unresolved. The CDR3 has 13 amino acids. Between the trimmed V and J ends, which lost 4 bases and 3 bases, there was a span of 9 bases. The germline V gene has CDR1 KGHSH and CDR2 LQKENI. CDR3 sequence reads: CASSQAYDTEAFF. Here the CDR3 DNA reads TGTGCCAGCTCACAAGCCTACGACACTGAAGCTTTCTTT.

In its sample, this clone was seen once. The rearrangement uses TRBV3-1 (or the pseudogene TRBV3-2) and TRBJ2-2; 7 bases are a match to TRBD1. The CDR3 length is 16 residues. The J segment lost 1 base and the V segment lost 0 bases, leaving 2 bases of the junction unmatched. Germline values: CDR1 LGHDT, CDR2 YNNKEL (reference sequence). The CDR3 DNA reads as TGTGCCAGCAGCCAAGACCCAGGGGGGAACACCGGGGAGCTGTTTTTT. As protein: CASSQDPGGNTGELFF.

The chain uses TRBV4-1 and TRBJ1-4, with 8 nucleotides matching TRBD1. The CDR3 extends over 15 amino acids. The V gene end was trimmed by 5 bases and the J gene end by 6 bases; junction bases not matched to a gene: 8. Germline CDR1 MGHRA, CDR2 YSYEKL. For the CDR3, the DNA is TGCGCCAGCAGCAACACCGGGACAGGCTATGAAAAACTGTTTTTT. Protein product: CASSNTGTGYEKLFF.

J is TRBJ1-1 and V is TRBV9; D unresolved. Germline CDR1 SGDLS, CDR2 YYNGEE. Trimming removed 3 bases at V and 0 bases at J, with 12 bases between. This CDR3 is 15 amino acids long. The CDR3 spells CASSDRIGLNTEAFF. The CDR3 coding sequence is TGTGCCAGCAGCGACCGTATTGGGCTGAACACTGAAGCTTTCTTT. Using reference TRBV9 and TRBJ1-1 for the parts outside the CDR3, the full variable domain is DSGVTQTPKHLITATGQRVTLRCSPRSGDLSVYWYQQSLDQGLQFLIQYYNGEERAKGNILERFSAQQFPDLHSELNLSSLELGDSALYFCASSDRIGLNTEAFFGQGTRLTVV.

V and J are TRBV11-1 and TRBJ2-5, with 11 nucleotides matching TRBD2. Per germline, CDR1 SGHAT and CDR2 FQDESV (reference sequence). This CDR3 contains 16 residues. V trimming: 4 bases; J trimming: 4 bases; junction bases outside the gene matches: 8. CDR3 loop: CASSSIAGGPSETQYF. CDR3 bases: TGTGCCAGCAGCTCGATAGCGGGGGGGCCGTCAGAGACCCAGTACTTC.

This chain connects TRBV5-6 to TRBJ1-1, with a possible D match to TRBD1 (5 bases). This CDR3 has 13 residues. The ends were cut back, 4 bases at V and 0 bases at J, with 7 bases in the middle. Germline CDR1 and CDR2: SGHDT and YYEEEE. CDR3 protein: CASSPGVNTEAFF. DNA for the CDR3: TGTGCCAGCAGCCCGGGGGTGAACACTGAAGCTTTCTTT.

The genes are TRBV7-2 and TRBJ2-1, with D maybe TRBD2 (6 bases). The CDR3 extends over 16 amino acids. Looked up from germline, CDR1 is SGHTA and CDR2 is FQGNSA. V shed 1 base and J shed 3 bases, with 13 bases lying between them. The CDR3 sequence: CASSLEAGTVYNEQFF. CDR3 nucleotide sequence: TGTGCCAGCAGCTTAGAAGCGGGTACAGTCTACAATGAGCAGTTCTTC.

The chain is built from TRBV24-1 and TRBJ2-3, with TRBD2 matching 8 bases. CDR3 length: 16 residues. Germline trimming cut 0 bases from V and 5 bases from J; bases unmatched to any gene: 6. Germline CDR1 is KGHDR and CDR2 is SFDVKD. CDR3 nucleotide sequence: TGTGCCACCAGTGATTTGACTAGCGGCAGTGAAGATACGCAGTATTTT. It yields the protein CATSDLTSGSEDTQYF.

The chain employs TRBV3-1 (or the pseudogene TRBV3-2) and TRBJ2-5; TRBD2 aligns across 10 bases. The CDR3 is made up of 22 amino acids. V lost 0 bases and J lost 0; bases outside the gene matches: 19. Germline values: CDR1 LGHDT, CDR2 YNNKEL (reference sequence). CDR3: CASSQDWTYSLNSGGNQETQYF. CDR3 nucleotide sequence: TGTGCCAGCAGCCAAGATTGGACATACAGTCTCAATAGCGGGGGGAACCAAGAGACCCAGTACTTC.

This clone was detected a few times. This sequence joins TRBV6-6 and TRBJ2-2, with TRBD1 as a possible D gene (6 bases). The CDR3 is 13 amino acids. Germline CDR1 is MNHNY and CDR2 is SVGAGI (reference sequence). Trimming removed 5 bases at V and 7 bases at J, with 11 bases between. The CDR3 nucleotides read TGTGCCAGCAGTGCCACAGGGATCGGGGAGCTGTTTTTT. As protein: CASSATGIGELFF.

The chain uses TRBV9 and TRBJ2-5, with TRBD2 as a possible D gene (5 bases). V shed 3 bases and J shed 4 bases, with 7 bases lying between them. Germline V CDR1 and CDR2: SGDLS, YYNGEE. The length of the CDR3 is 12 residues. Written as DNA, the CDR3 is TGTGCCAGCAGCGGGGCGGGAGAGACCCAGTACTTC. As protein: CASSGAGETQYF.

This chain links TRBV24-1 with TRBJ1-1; D uncertain. From germline, CDR1 is KGHDR and CDR2 SFDVKD. The CDR3 is 13 residues long. V lost 7 bases and J lost 4, with 12 bases in between. The CDR3 loop reads CATSRDRSTEAFF. The DNA of the CDR3 is TGTGCCACCAGCCGGGATCGAAGCACTGAAGCTTTCTTT.

V and J are TRBV7-9 and TRBJ1-2, with 9 bases fitting TRBD1. Germline CDR1 reads SEHNR; CDR2 reads FQNEAQ (reference sequence). The CDR3 loop spans 18 amino acids. V shed 0 bases and J 2 bases; nucleotides not matched to a gene: 10. CDR3 sequence: CASSLAMDRGGTNYGYTF. Written as DNA, the CDR3 is TGTGCCAGCAGCTTAGCGATGGACAGGGGAGGGACCAACTATGGCTACACCTTC.

The chain links TRBV27 to TRBJ2-1; TRBD2 aligns across 8 bases. The CDR3 consists of 15 residues. The germline CDR1 and CDR2 sequences are MNHEY and SMNVEV (reference sequence). V lost 10 bases and J lost 8; bases outside the gene matches: 16. CDR3 sequence reads: CAIRASGPGGDEQFF. The CDR3 DNA reads TGTGCCATCCGGGCTAGCGGGCCGGGCGGCGATGAGCAGTTCTTC.